This T cell receptor beta chain was captured in a study of T cell responses to AZD1222 COVID-19 vaccine. Generated by immunoSEQ multiplex PCR, the TCRdb table keeps only in-frame clones and is missing some. The sample records roughly 140,000 clones, around 91% being singletons. This clone was seen a handful of times. Its cognate antigen is unknown. The study, taken as a whole, reports: Only a handful of people who got AZD1222 tested seropositive at baseline.

V was cut by 0 bases and J by 0 bases, with 12 bases left in between. The CDR3 length is 16 residues. From germline, CDR1 is SGHNT and CDR2 YYREEE (reference sequence). This sequence joins TRBV5-4 and TRBJ2-5; tentative D call: TRBD2 (6 bases). Sequencing was performed on peripheral blood, taken on day 0 of AZD1222 vaccination. This TCR derives from an adult in good health. CDR3 nucleotide sequence: TGTGCCAGCAGCTTGGATTTGCGCGGGAACCAAGAGACCCAGTACTTC. Translation gives CASSLDLRGNQETQYF.